Presented here are 22 T cell receptor beta chains from one specimen sequenced in a study of T cell repertoires in cytomegalovirus infection. Antigens of these TCRs are unknown. TCRdb recomputed calls from the reads with MiXCR, one row per CDR3 protein. Here the sample spans around 100,000 distinct CDR3 sequences, roughly two fifths being singletons. The sample consisted of CD8+ T cells from cultured PBMCs, taken from culture after CMV antigen stimulation. These receptors were obtained from a human donor in good health (CMV status not recorded). Some clones in this sample may be carry-over from other donors' samples.

This clonotype has a handful of counts. The CDR3 region is CASRGLVGFVDNEQFF. CDR3 nucleotides: TGTGCCAGCAGGGGCCTCGTAGGGTTCGTCGACAATGAGCAGTTCTTC. The chain combines TRBV12-3 or TRBV12-4 with TRBJ2-1; D not certain. V shed 6 bases and J shed 5 bases, with 20 bases lying between them. The CDR3 runs 16 residues.

This chain links TRBV5-1 with TRBJ2-7, with 8 bases identical to TRBD2. Germline V gene data show CDR1 as SGHRS and CDR2 as YFSETQ. The CDR3 covers 16 residues. V dropped 4 bases and J dropped 1; count of bases not matched to a gene: 10. In nucleotides, the CDR3 is TGCGCCAGCAGCCCCCGGGAGGGGAGGGTTTCCTACGAGCAGTACTTC. Translation gives CASSPREGRVSYEQYF.

A remark on this clonotype: One end of the junction fails to match germline, which may point to a read error. The chain joins TRBV6-2 or TRBV6-3 to TRBJ1-1; D gene ambiguous. This CDR3 comprises 13 residues. CDR1 and CDR2 (germline): MNHEY, SVGEGT. The CDR3 DNA reads TGTGCCGGCAGTTACGCGGGGAACACTGAAGCTTTCTTT. It translates to CAGSYAGNTEAFF.

J is TRBJ1-5 and V is TRBV12-3 or TRBV12-4, with D unresolved. Trimming removed 6 bases from V and 4 bases from J, with 10 bases in between. The CDR3 length is 13 residues. CDR3 bases: TGTGCCAGCAGGGACTCGGGGAATCAGCCCCAGCATTTT. Its protein product is CASRDSGNQPQHF.

The chain combines TRBV4-3 with TRBJ2-7, with TRBD2 as a possible D gene (6 bases). The CDR3 extends over 13 amino acids. Trimming removed 3 bases from V and 2 bases from J, with 8 bases in between. CDR1 is LGHNA, CDR2 YSLEER, per germline. CDR3 in amino acids: CASSHPGAYEQYF. The CDR3 DNA reads TGCGCCAGCAGCCATCCGGGGGCCTACGAGCAGTACTTC.

The chain uses TRBV11-1 and TRBJ2-4; D ambiguous. The CDR3 sequence is 15 residues long. Trimming stripped 1 base from V and 1 base from J, with 8 bases between. Germline V gives CDR1 SGHAT, CDR2 FQDESV (reference sequence). The DNA of the CDR3 is TGTGCCAGCAGCTTAGTTGAAGGGGCCAAAAACATTCAGTACTTC. Amino acid sequence: CASSLVEGAKNIQYF.

This chain links TRBV28 with TRBJ2-7; D is uncertain. Germline V gene sequence: CDR1 MDHEN, CDR2 SYDVKM. V was trimmed by 3 bases and J by 3 bases, leaving 18 bases between them. The length of the CDR3 is 16 residues. The CDR3 DNA is TGTGCCAGCAGTTTCCGTCCGCGCCTGGCTCTCTACGAGCAGTACTTC. Protein sequence: CASSFRPRLALYEQYF.

This clonotype was counted a few times. The rearrangement links TRBV7-2 to TRBJ2-5; D is uncertain. Germline CDR1 is SGHTA and CDR2 is FQGNSA. Trimming took 4 bases from V and 2 from J, leaving 5 bases between them. The CDR3 spans 12 residues. The CDR3 is CASSYNQETQYF. The CDR3 DNA reads TGTGCCAGCAGCTACAATCAAGAGACCCAGTACTTC. The whole variable domain, filled in from reference TRBV7-2 and TRBJ2-5, reads GAGVSQSPSNKVTEKGKDVELRCDPISGHTALYWYRQSLGQGLEFLIYFQGNSAPDKSGLPSDRFSAERTGGSVSTLTIQRTQQEDSAVYLCASSYNQETQYFGPGTRLLVL.

This clonotype was recorded many times. The chain combines TRBV20-1 with TRBJ2-5, with 11 bases matching TRBD2. With 6 bases clipped from V and 5 bases from J, the junction kept 8 bases outside the gene matches. CDR1 and CDR2 from the germline V gene are DFQATT and SNEGSKA (reference sequence). The CDR3 covers 14 residues. CDR3 region: CSAEASGGFETQYF. CDR3 coding DNA: TGCAGTGCAGAAGCTAGCGGGGGGTTTGAGACCCAGTACTTC.

The rearrangement joins TRBV20-1 to TRBJ1-3; possibly TRBD1 for D (5 bases). CDR3 length equals 16 residues. Trimming left V 1 base short and J 0 bases short, with 13 bases between. Germline V gives CDR1 DFQATT, CDR2 SNEGSKA (reference sequence). CDR3 in amino acids: CSARGPGRSSGNTIYF. CDR3 coding DNA: TGCAGTGCTAGAGGACCGGGACGCAGCTCTGGAAACACCATATATTTT.

In this sample, this clonotype turned up many times. V usage is TRBV11-2 and J usage is TRBJ1-2; a possible D gene is TRBD1 (5 bases). The V and J ends lost 0 bases and 4 bases respectively, with 12 bases between them. This CDR3 comprises 15 residues. The germline CDR1 and CDR2 sequences are SGHAT and FQNNGV. CDR3 nucleotides: TGTGCCAGCAGCTTAGAGGCCAGGGATCGCTATGGCTACACCTTC. Translating gives CASSLEARDRYGYTF.

The J gene is TRBJ1-6, the V gene TRBV2; D gene uncertain. This CDR3 is built from 16 residues. In germline, CDR1 is SNHLY, CDR2 FYNNEI. Trimming pared 6 bases from V and 0 bases from J, leaving 12 bases between. The CDR3 bases are TGTGCCAGCAGCCCGACATTGATCTCCTATAATTCACCCCTCCACTTT. The encoded protein is CASSPTLISYNSPLHF.

This clonotype has just a few counts. The chain employs TRBV27 and TRBJ2-3; D unresolved. The CDR3 has 15 residues. V lost 5 bases to trimming and J lost 1 base, with 13 bases between them. Germline V gives CDR1 MNHEY, CDR2 SMNVEV (reference sequence). DNA of the CDR3: TGTGCCAGCAGTCCGACCCTACCTCGCACAGATACGCAGTATTTT. Protein sequence: CASSPTLPRTDTQYF.

A note on this clonotype: A read error may be the cause here, since a much bigger clone is one base away. The rearrangement joins TRBV11-2 to TRBJ1-1, with 7 bases matching TRBD1. The CDR3 contains 14 residues. CDR1 is SGHAT and CDR2 is FQNNGV in the germline V gene. V lost 4 bases and J lost 1; bases outside the gene matches: 3. CDR3 nucleotide sequence: TGTGCCAGCAGCTCGGGACAGCAGAACACTGAAGCTTTCTTT. Translation gives CASSSGQQNTEAFF.

V and J are TRBV7-9 and TRBJ2-1, with a possible D match to TRBD1 (6 bases). The CDR3 runs 13 residues. The V and J ends lost 4 bases and 6 bases respectively, with 10 bases between them. Looked up from germline, CDR1 is SEHNR and CDR2 is FQNEAQ (reference sequence). The CDR3 DNA reads as TGTGCCAGCAGCTCCGGACAGCGCAATGAGCAGTTCTTC. As protein: CASSSGQRNEQFF.

This clonotype appeared a few times. The rearrangement joins TRBV7-6 to TRBJ2-1, with 10 positions matching TRBD2. The CDR3 is 13 residues long. Germline V gene lookup returns CDR1 SGHVS and CDR2 FNYEAQ. V gave up 4 bases and J gave up 7 bases; unmatched junction bases: 1. This chain's CDR3 is CASSSSGGNEQFF. CDR3 bases: TGTGCCAGCAGCTCTAGCGGGGGAAATGAGCAGTTCTTC.

The chain has TRBV4-1 and TRBJ1-3; D not certain. The CDR3 has 14 amino acids. The V end lost 0 bases, the J end lost 0 bases, and 3 bases lay between the germline ends. CDR1 is MGHRA and CDR2 is YSYEKL in the germline V gene. In DNA, the CDR3 is TGCGCCAGCAGCCAAGAGAGCTCTGGAAACACCATATATTTT. Residues: CASSQESSGNTIYF.

This clonotype has a handful of counts. The chain has TRBV5-1 and TRBJ1-1; TRBD1 matches 8 bases. V lost 4 bases to trimming and J lost 4 bases; unmatched junction nucleotides: 3. CDR3 size: 13 residues. The germline CDR1 and CDR2 sequences are SGHRS and YFSETQ. The CDR3: CASSRTGFTEAFF. CDR3 DNA: TGCGCCAGCAGCAGGACAGGGTTCACTGAAGCTTTCTTT.

The chain combines TRBV28 with TRBJ2-7; a weak D match, TRBD2 (5 bases). The CDR3 length is 11 residues. Trimming stripped 8 bases from V and 2 bases from J, with 7 bases between. Germline V gene data show CDR1 as MDHEN and CDR2 as SYDVKM. The CDR3 bases are TGTGCCAGCGGGGAGACCTACGAGCAGTACTTC. Its translation: CASGETYEQYF.

The gene calls are TRBV2 and TRBJ1-1; D is ambiguous. CDR3 length: 13 residues. The germline V gene encodes CDR1 SNHLY and CDR2 FYNNEI. V lost 2 bases and J lost 5, with 9 bases in between. The CDR3 DNA reads as TGTGCCAGCAGTGAACTTTCGGATACTGAAGCTTTCTTT. Residues: CASSELSDTEAFF.

V usage is TRBV27 and J usage is TRBJ1-2, with 12 bases fitting TRBD1. After removal of 4 bases from V and 0 bases from J, the junction contained 6 bases not matched to a gene. Germline V lookup: CDR1 MNHEY, CDR2 SMNVEV (reference sequence). CDR3 length: 17 residues. In DNA form, the CDR3 reads TGTGCCAGCAGTTCGGGACAGGGGGCCACAGCTAACTATGGCTACACCTTC. Its translation is CASSSGQGATANYGYTF.

This clonotype showed up just a few times. The V and J genes are TRBV12-3 or TRBV12-4 and TRBJ2-3; 7 bases map to TRBD1. After removal of 2 bases from V and 2 bases from J, the junction contained 7 bases not matched to a gene. This CDR3 contains 16 residues. CDR3 DNA: TGTGCCAGCAGTTTAATCCTGGACAGGAACACAGATACGCAGTATTTT. Its translation: CASSLILDRNTDTQYF.